This entry describes one T cell receptor (beta chain). TEMRA cells were FACS-enriched, and CD8+ and CD4+ T cells were isolated negatively. Random hexamers primed reverse transcription of about 0.5 to 1 ug RNA. MiXCR was run by TCRdb on the immunoSEQ multiplex PCR reads, yielding one entry per CDR3 protein. The profile shows some 130,000 distinct CDR3 sequences, approximately 95% of them singletons. This sample is part of a study of CD8 T cells in Susac syndrome. CDR3 length equals 14 residues. V was clipped by 4 bases and J by 1 base; unmatched bases: 2. The TCR sequence derives from a human donor with Susac syndrome. The sequencing input was CD8+ T cells from PBMCs. The J gene is TRBJ2-5, the V gene TRBV12-3 or TRBV12-4; 8 nucleotides match TRBD2. The CDR3 DNA sequence: TGTGCCAGCAGTTCAACTAGCGGCCAAGAGACCCAGTACTTC. It encodes CASSSTSGQETQYF.